Given below is one T cell receptor beta chain in context. The data originate from a study of control samples from healthy donors and cancer patients. Some clones are missing from TCRdb's copy, which holds only in-frame ones; the method was immunoSEQ multiplex PCR. There are 250,000 to 300,000 clones in the sample; more than 65% occur only once, and about an eighth lies in the top ten. V lost 0 bases, J lost 10 bases, and 9 bases lay in between. The V gene's germline CDR1 is MNHEY and CDR2 SVGAGI. This CDR3 is built from 12 residues. Material: PBMCs. V and J are TRBV6-5 and TRBJ1-1; D is possibly TRBD1 (5 bases). The clonotype was recovered from a woman aged 55 to 70 with lung cancer. The CDR3 DNA reads TGTGCCAGCAGTTACTCGGCAGGGACAGCTTTCTTT. As protein: CASSYSAGTAFF.